The 9 T cell receptor beta chains listed next were all sequenced from one sample in a study of blood T cells in healthy people across ages (dated by TCRdb to between 2015 and 2017). Receptor libraries were prepared by 5' RACE. For sequencing, an Illumina HiSeq 2500 was employed. The second PCR ran for roughly 7 to 11 cycles and used a J-beta primer mix along with a sample-barcoded 5' primer. The public reads were reprocessed in TCRdb via fastp at Q25 and MiXCR, keeping in-frame beta chains. Identical CDR3 protein sequences are pooled into one entry, listed with their most common genes and DNA. This sample gives roughly 730,000 distinct CDR3 sequences in total; approximately 53% of them show up just once. 20% to 30% of the sample comes from the top ten. Sample: blood. Receptors were obtained from a man aged 35 to 55 in good health.

V usage is TRBV6-5 and J usage is TRBJ1-2, with D perhaps matching TRBD1 (6 bases). CDR3 length equals 13 residues. V was cut by 11 bases and J by 7 bases, with 20 bases left in between. The germline V gene has CDR1 MNHEY and CDR2 SVGAGI. The CDR3 spells CASRRGASLGYTF. The CDR3 nucleotides are TGTGCCTCACGGAGGGGGGCGAGTCTTGGCTACACCTTC.

The V and J genes are TRBV10-3 and TRBJ2-1; TRBD2 agrees at 12 bases. The CDR3 has 13 residues. The junction had 6 bases not matched to a gene; V was cut back by 10 bases and J by 8 bases. CDR1 and CDR2 from the germline V gene are ENHRY and SYGVKD. CDR3 in DNA: TGTGCCACCGAGACTAGCGGGAGTGATGAGCAGTTCTTC. Its translation: CATETSGSDEQFF.

This clonotype was seen more than once but under ten times. The J gene is TRBJ2-1, the V gene TRBV11-3; the match to TRBD1 covers 11 bases. The CDR3 is made up of 15 amino acids. The junction had 11 bases not matched to a gene; V was cut back by 8 bases and J by 8 bases. Germline V gives CDR1 SGHNT, CDR2 YENEEA. As DNA, the CDR3 is TGTGCCAGCTGGGGGCCGGGACAGGGGGTCGATGAGCAGTTCTTC. Protein: CASWGPGQGVDEQFF. Full variable domain (remainder filled in from reference TRBV11-3 and TRBJ2-1): EAGVVQSPRYKIIEKKQPVAFWCNPISGHNTLYWYLQNLGQGPELLIRYENEEAVDDSQLPKDRFSAERLKGVDSTLKIQPAELGDSAVYLCASWGPGQGVDEQFFGPGTRLTVL.

This chain joins TRBV24-1 and TRBJ2-1, with D unclear. Germline assignment: CDR1 KGHDR and CDR2 SFDVKD. The CDR3 length is 15 residues. Trimming left V 4 bases short and J 2 bases short, with 11 bases between. CDR3 region: CATSDPKSAYNEQFF. The DNA for the CDR3 is TGTGCCACCAGTGACCCTAAAAGCGCCTACAATGAGCAGTTCTTC.

This clonotype has a single count. The chain carries TRBV2 and TRBJ1-5; weak D call: TRBD1 (6 bases). V was pared by 4 bases and J by 3 bases, with 13 bases between. The CDR3 runs 15 residues. Germline assignment: CDR1 SNHLY and CDR2 FYNNEI. CDR3 nucleotide sequence: TGTGCCAGCAGTGTTCAGGGGTTATCCAATCAGCCCCAGCATTTT. It encodes CASSVQGLSNQPQHF.

CDR3 residues: CAHNRPEATGVGDQETQYF. In DNA form, the CDR3 reads TGTGCCCACAATCGCCCCGAGGCGACAGGGGTTGGGGACCAAGAGACCCAGTACTTC. The chain employs TRBV6-1 and TRBJ2-5, with 8 bases identical to TRBD1. With V trimmed by 11 bases and J by 0 bases, 23 bases remained unmatched. Looked up from germline, CDR1 is MNHNS and CDR2 is SASEGT. This CDR3 has 19 amino acids.

About this clonotype: A read error may produce the germline difference seen at one junction end. The rearrangement uses TRBV29-1 and TRBJ2-2; TRBD2 matches at 8 bases. This CDR3 spans 14 amino acids. The V gene's germline CDR1 is SQVTM and CDR2 ANQGSEA. CDR3 in DNA: TGCAGCGGACTGACGGGGGGGAACTCCGGGGAGCTGTTTTTT. This sequence encodes CSGLTGGNSGELFF.

The rearrangement links TRBV7-9 to TRBJ1-4; D gene ambiguous. Germline lookup yields CDR1 SEHNR and CDR2 FQNEAQ (reference sequence). The CDR3 contains 12 residues. The V and J ends lost 1 base and 4 bases respectively, with 1 base between them. The CDR3 reads CASSLDNEKLFF. CDR3 in DNA: TGTGCCAGCAGCTTAGATAATGAAAAACTGTTTTTT.

The rearrangement uses TRBV28 and TRBJ2-7; 7 bases align to TRBD1. Germline CDR1 and CDR2: MDHEN and SYDVKM. V was clipped by 5 bases and J by 0 bases; unmatched bases: 4. There are 14 residues in the CDR3. This chain's CDR3 is CASSVRDSSYEQYF. The DNA of the CDR3 is TGTGCCAGCAGTGTTCGGGACAGCTCCTACGAGCAGTACTTC.